Presented here are 30 T cell receptor beta chains from one specimen sequenced in a study of breast tumors, draining lymph nodes, adjacent tissues (dated by TCRdb to 2015 to 2016). The axillary draining lymph nodes of breast cancer patients were the source of the lymph node samples. Receptor amplification or capture employed multiplex PCR. Sequencing was performed on an Illumina HiSeq 2000. TCRdb itself trimmed the public reads at Q25 with fastp, ran MiXCR and retained productive beta chains. Identical CDR3 proteins give one entry, which carries the most common genes and DNA. Recorded for this sample are 200,000 to 300,000 distinct CDR3 sequences; 30% of them occurred a single time. The top ten constitute around 1% of the sample. Sequencing input: axillary lymph node tissue. All receptors come from a female donor with breast cancer. Some clones in this sample may be carry-over from other donors' samples.

Concerning this clonotype itself: The CDR3 ends on some other residue instead of the conserved phenylalanine or tryptophan, so this is likely a read error. The DNA is omitted, as the CDR3 cannot be located on it reliably, and the CDR3 follows TCRdb's listing. The chain's CDR3 is CSVESGSGYTL. V is TRBV29-1 and J is TRBJ1-2; TRBD1 is taken as the D call from the table, unchecked against the DNA. Per the germline V gene, CDR1 is SQVTM and CDR2 is ANQGSEA. The CDR3 is 11 amino acids long, termini counted.

The chain combines TRBV27 with TRBJ2-4, with 7 bases identical to TRBD2. Germline trimming cut 3 bases from V and 4 bases from J; bases unmatched to any gene: 6. Germline CDR1 is MNHEY and CDR2 is SMNVEV (reference sequence). The CDR3 has 15 residues. The CDR3 loop reads CASSFYEGGKNIQYF. The CDR3 nucleotides are TGTGCCAGCAGTTTCTATGAGGGAGGGAAAAACATTCAGTACTTC.

This clonotype was detected many times. This chain uses TRBV12-3 or TRBV12-4 with TRBJ2-7; 9 bases align to TRBD2. V lost 3 bases to trimming and J lost 7 bases; unmatched junction nucleotides: 7. CDR3 length: 14 residues. The chain's CDR3 is CASSFGGRASEQYF. CDR3 DNA sequence: TGTGCCAGCAGTTTCGGCGGGAGGGCCAGTGAGCAGTACTTC.

This clonotype was counted at least ten times. The chain carries TRBV20-1 and TRBJ2-2; 9 nucleotides agree with TRBD2. Germline values: CDR1 DFQATT, CDR2 SNEGSKA (reference sequence). The CDR3 runs to 15 residues. The ends lost 5 bases at V and 7 bases at J; junction bases unmatched: 11. Written as DNA, the CDR3 is TGCAGTGCTCATATTAGCGGGAGAGGAGGCGGGGAGCTGTTTTTT. Its translation is CSAHISGRGGGELFF.

The chain joins TRBV28 to TRBJ2-1; D unresolved. The CDR3 has 16 residues. Germline V lookup: CDR1 MDHEN, CDR2 SYDVKM. V lost 5 bases and J lost 4, with 18 bases in between. The CDR3 DNA follows: TGTGCCAGCAGTCCCCCGACCCACCCCCCTTACAATGAGCAGTTCTTC. This sequence encodes CASSPPTHPPYNEQFF.

This chain uses TRBV28 with TRBJ2-2, with 8 bases identical to TRBD1. Germline V gene lookup returns CDR1 MDHEN and CDR2 SYDVKM. Trimming at V came to 5 bases and at J to 7 bases, leaving 12 bases not matched to a gene. CDR3 length: 16 residues. As DNA, the CDR3 is TGTGCCAGCAGTCTGCCTCGGACAGGGATAAACGGGGAGCTGTTTTTT. Protein product: CASSLPRTGINGELFF.

Of note for this clonotype: A junction boundary mismatches the germline segment, possibly from a read error. J is TRBJ1-6 and V is TRBV19, with D unresolved. There are 18 residues in the CDR3. Germline CDR1 and CDR2: LNHDA and SQIVND (reference sequence). The DNA of the CDR3 is TGTGCCAGTAGTAGGGCTAGCGGGAGGACCTCCTACAATTCACCCCTCCACTTT. As protein: CASSRASGRTSYNSPLHF.

This clonotype was seen many times. The chain combines TRBV6-1 with TRBJ2-5; 7 bases match TRBD1. The CDR3 totals 14 residues. V lost 6 bases to trimming and J lost 2 bases; unmatched junction nucleotides: 6. In germline, CDR1 is MNHNS, CDR2 SASEGT. CDR3: CASRVGTAQETQYF. In DNA form, the CDR3 reads TGTGCCAGCAGGGTCGGGACAGCACAAGAGACCCAGTACTTC.

This clonotype was counted ten times or more. The junction shows a germline mismatch at one end, possibly a read error. The V call is TRBV5-1, the J call TRBJ1-6; a possible D gene is TRBD1 (6 bases). The CDR3 has 14 amino acids. CDR1 SGHRS and CDR2 YFSETQ come from the germline V gene. The CDR3 loop reads CASSFTGTDSPLHF. The CDR3 DNA is TGTGCCAGCAGCTTCACAGGGACGGATTCACCCCTCCACTTT.

The gene calls are TRBV2 and TRBJ2-6, with 10 bases fitting TRBD1. The junction had 6 bases not matched to a gene; V was cut back by 8 bases and J by 2 bases. The germline CDR1 and CDR2 sequences are SNHLY and FYNNEI. CDR3 length: 16 amino acids. CDR3 sequence: CASSTGTGAGANVLTF. The CDR3 DNA follows: TGTGCCAGCTCAACCGGGACAGGGGCTGGGGCCAACGTCCTGACTTTC.

A word on this clonotype: This may be a read error, as it is one base from a much larger clone. This chain uses TRBV20-1 with TRBJ1-2; D ambiguous. CDR1 is DFQATT, CDR2 SNEGSKA, per germline (reference sequence). The CDR3 consists of 13 residues. V lost 5 bases, J lost 12 bases, and 22 bases lay in between. The CDR3 DNA follows: TGCAGTGCTCCCGGGCCTGGGAGGTACGGCCACACCTTC. Amino acid sequence: CSAPGPGRYGHTF.

The chain recombines TRBV27 with TRBJ1-4; possible D gene TRBD1, 5 bases. The CDR3 runs to 14 residues. V dropped 5 bases and J dropped 0 bases, with 7 bases sitting between them. Looked up from germline, CDR1 is MNHEY and CDR2 is SMNVEV (reference sequence). The CDR3 bases are TGTGCCAGCAGTGGGGGAGCAACTAATGAAAAACTGTTTTTT. Translation gives CASSGGATNEKLFF.

At least ten counts were recorded for this clonotype. The rearrangement uses TRBV7-2 and TRBJ2-1, with a possible D match to TRBD2 (6 bases). This CDR3 region has 15 residues. V gave up 3 bases and J gave up 0 bases, with 9 bases separating them. Germline loops: CDR1 SGHTA, CDR2 FQGNSA. The CDR3 sequence is CASSFEAGSYNEQFF. Here the CDR3 DNA reads TGTGCCAGCAGCTTTGAAGCGGGCTCCTACAATGAGCAGTTCTTC.

This sequence joins TRBV27 and TRBJ1-2; possible D gene TRBD1, 5 bases. The CDR3 extends over 13 amino acids. Germline-derived CDR1 and CDR2 are MNHEY and SMNVEV (reference sequence). V was pared by 5 bases and J by 3 bases, with 10 bases between. As DNA, the CDR3 is TGTGCCAGCAGTAGGGGACCTCACTATGGCTACACCTTC. Translation gives CASSRGPHYGYTF.

The genes are TRBV11-3 and TRBJ1-2, with D tentatively TRBD1 (5 bases). This CDR3 comprises 16 residues. The germline V and J ends were trimmed by 5 bases and 2 bases, with 18 bases remaining between them. Germline V lookup: CDR1 SGHNT, CDR2 YENEEA. CDR3 loop: CASSPASPKGNYGYTF. The CDR3 nucleotides are TGTGCCAGCAGCCCAGCCTCCCCAAAGGGGAACTATGGCTACACCTTC.

This clonotype was counted between two and nine times. The chain uses TRBV2 and TRBJ2-4; D remains ambiguous. Germline CDR1 reads SNHLY; CDR2 reads FYNNEI. This CDR3 is 12 amino acids long. Trimming pared 6 bases from V and 4 bases from J, leaving 7 bases between. The DNA for the CDR3 is TGTGCCAGCAGGGACGAGAAAAACATTCAGTACTTC. Translating gives CASRDEKNIQYF. Variable domain in full (rest from reference TRBV2 and TRBJ2-4): EPEVTQTPSHQVTQMGQEVILRCVPISNHLYFYWYRQILGQKVEFLVSFYNNEISEKSEIFDDQFSVERPDGSNFTLKIRSTKLEDSAMYFCASRDEKNIQYFGAGTRLSVL.

For this clonotype: A much larger clone lies one base from this, so it may be a read error. The V and J genes are TRBV30 and TRBJ1-2, with a tentative D call TRBD1 (6 bases). CDR1 and CDR2 (germline): GTSNPN, SVGIG (reference sequence). This CDR3 is built from 15 residues. Trimming took off 2 bases at V and 7 bases at J, with 20 bases between the two ends. The CDR3 protein is CAWSSLSGGLSGYTF. CDR3 DNA sequence: TGTGCCTGGAGTAGTCTAAGTGGGGGGCTGAGTGGCTACACCTTC.

This clonotype has ten or more counts. V and J are TRBV29-1 and TRBJ2-7; tentatively, D is TRBD2 (6 bases). The V gene lost 3 bases and the J gene lost 7 bases, with 28 bases spanning the gap. This CDR3 region has 17 residues. The germline V gene encodes CDR1 SQVTM and CDR2 ANQGSEA. For the CDR3, the DNA is TGCAGCGTTGATAGTATCGATGGCCTTAGCGGAGGGAGGGAGCAGTACTTC. This translates into CSVDSIDGLSGGREQYF.

Only one count was recorded for this clonotype. Being one base from a much bigger clone, this may be a read error. The V gene is TRBV5-1, the J gene TRBJ2-1; perhaps TRBD2 as D (6 bases). Looked up from germline, CDR1 is SGHRS and CDR2 is YFSETQ. The CDR3 length is 15 residues. CDR3 sequence (DNA): TGCGCCAGCGGCTTGGCAGGGCGGGACTGGAATGAGCAGTTCTTC. This encodes CASGLAGRDWNEQFF. Supplemented by reference TRBV5-1 and TRBJ2-1, the full variable domain reads KAGVTQTPRYLIKTRGQQVTLSCSPISGHRSVSWYQQTPGQGLQFLFEYFSETQRNKGNFPGRFSGRQFSNSRSEMNVSTLELGDSALYLCASGLAGRDWNEQFFGPGTRLTVL.

On this clonotype: A read error is possible here, since a much larger clone lies one base away. This CDR3 is missing its conserved last phenylalanine or tryptophan, likely due to a read error. The chain uses TRBV5-4 and TRBJ1-2; D gene uncertain. Germline lookup yields CDR1 SGHNT and CDR2 YYREEE (reference sequence). The CDR3 is 15 residues long. Trimming stripped 3 bases from V and 7 bases from J, with 19 bases between. CDR3 loop: CASSSQTASGSGYTV. CDR3 bases: TGTGCCAGCAGCTCCCAGACGGCATCAGGTAGTGGCTACACCGTC.

This clonotype was recorded at least ten times. This sequence joins TRBV28 and TRBJ2-5; D gene unclear. The CDR3 has 10 residues. CDR1 and CDR2 (germline): MDHEN, SYDVKM. The V end was cut by 8 bases, the J end by 5 bases, with 6 bases between. The CDR3 DNA reads as TGTGCCAGCGCTCTGGAGACCCAGTACTTC. Protein: CASALETQYF.

This clonotype was seen repeatedly, ten times or more. The V gene is TRBV29-1, the J gene TRBJ2-5; 9 bases map to TRBD1. CDR3 length: 16 amino acids. The J segment lost 4 bases and the V segment lost 3 bases, leaving 12 bases of the junction unmatched. The germline V gene encodes CDR1 SQVTM and CDR2 ANQGSEA. This CDR3 reads CSVERGADRGGETQYF. The CDR3 DNA reads as TGCAGCGTTGAGAGGGGGGCGGACAGGGGAGGAGAGACCCAGTACTTC.

This clonotype has a count of ten or more. The rearrangement joins TRBV29-1 to TRBJ2-1; tentative D call: TRBD2 (6 bases). Germline V gene sequence: CDR1 SQVTM, CDR2 ANQGSEA. The CDR3 runs to 14 residues. With 7 bases removed from V and 4 bases from J, the gap between germline ends came to 17 bases. The CDR3 spells CSGLATGEYNEQFF. CDR3 sequence (DNA): TGCAGCGGGCTCGCAACGGGAGAATACAATGAGCAGTTCTTC.

There are many counts of this clonotype. V is TRBV10-3 and J is TRBJ2-7, with D tentatively TRBD1 (6 bases). Germline V CDR1 and CDR2: ENHRY, SYGVKD. The CDR3 has 14 residues. Trimming took off 8 bases at V and 2 bases at J, with 16 bases between the two ends. Here the CDR3 reads CAIVLGAGAYEQYF. CDR3 sequence (DNA): TGTGCCATCGTTCTAGGCGCAGGGGCCTACGAGCAGTACTTC.

On this clonotype itself: A much larger clone lies one base from this, so it may be a read error. The chain has TRBV13 and TRBJ2-7, with 12 bases identical to TRBD2. V gave up 4 bases and J gave up 2 bases; unmatched junction bases: 6. The CDR3 is 16 residues long. CDR1 and CDR2 from the germline V gene are PRHDT and FYEKMQ (reference sequence). The CDR3 spells CASSYLASGRAYEQYF. For the CDR3, the DNA is TGTGCCAGCAGCTACCTGGCTAGCGGGAGGGCCTACGAGCAGTACTTC.

This clonotype was recorded at least ten times. V is TRBV4-3 and J is TRBJ2-3, with TRBD2 matching over 8 bases. This CDR3 is 16 amino acids long. The J segment lost 0 bases and the V segment lost 0 bases, leaving 2 bases of the junction unmatched. Germline loops: CDR1 LGHNA, CDR2 YSLEER. CDR3 sequence: CASSQEVAGSTDTQYF. CDR3 sequence (DNA): TGCGCCAGCAGCCAAGAGGTAGCGGGGAGCACAGATACGCAGTATTTT.

This clonotype was seen repeatedly, ten times or more. V is TRBV20-1 and J is TRBJ2-3; 8 nucleotides line up with TRBD1. The ends lost 7 bases at V and 6 bases at J; junction bases unmatched: 9. The CDR3 is 13 amino acids. Per the germline V gene, CDR1 is DFQATT and CDR2 is SNEGSKA (reference sequence). CDR3 nucleotide sequence: TGCAGTGGCCGGGACAGGAGGGTGGATACGCAGTATTTT. Translated: CSGRDRRVDTQYF.

This chain connects TRBV29-1 to TRBJ2-2; 9 bases are a match to TRBD1. V shed 6 bases, J shed 6 bases, and the junction held 11 bases outside the gene matches. CDR1 and CDR2 (germline): SQVTM, ANQGSEA. CDR3 size: 15 residues. CDR3 residues: CSVPDRGSYAGELFF. The CDR3 DNA reads as TGCAGCGTCCCTGACAGGGGGTCCTATGCCGGGGAGCTGTTTTTT.

As concerns this clonotype: A read error is possible here, since a much larger clone lies one base away. The chain employs TRBV7-6 and TRBJ1-2, with D uncertain. V dropped 1 base and J dropped 8 bases, with 26 bases sitting between them. Looked up from germline, CDR1 is SGHVS and CDR2 is FNYEAQ. The CDR3 runs 18 residues. The CDR3: CASSLVPGLETPFGGYTF. The CDR3 region has the DNA TGTGCCAGCAGCTTAGTTCCCGGGCTCGAAACGCCGTTTGGGGGCTACACCTTC.

This chain joins TRBV19 and TRBJ1-6; 9 bases line up with TRBD1. The J segment lost 9 bases and the V segment lost 5 bases, leaving 14 bases of the junction unmatched. This CDR3 is built from 17 residues. CDR1 is LNHDA and CDR2 is SQIVND in the germline V gene (reference sequence). The CDR3 loop is CASSSGQGRVLSSPLHF. The CDR3 DNA reads TGTGCCAGTAGTTCGGGACAGGGTCGCGTGTTGAGTTCACCCCTCCACTTT. Full variable domain (missing parts from reference TRBV19 and TRBJ1-6): DGGITQSPKYLFRKEGQNVTLSCEQNLNHDAMYWYRQDPGQGLRLIYYSQIVNDFQKGDIAEGYSVSREKKESFPLTVTSAQKNPTAFYLCASSSGQGRVLSSPLHFGNGTRLTVT.